This note documents a single TCR beta chain sequence. Its antigen remains unidentified. The table came from immunoSEQ multiplex PCR; TCRdb's copy has only in-frame clones and leaves some out. The data show about 90,000 clones, with about four fifths seen just once and just over 14% held by the top ten. The data stem from a study of radiotherapy plus CTLA-4 blockade in lung cancer. Germline V lookup: CDR1 SGHTA, CDR2 FQGTGA. With 4 bases removed from V and 7 bases from J, the gap between germline ends came to 17 bases. This CDR3 spans 15 amino acids. Whole-study findings and limits: Expansion in blood of tumor-derived TCR clones was seen after radiotherapy plus ipilimumab. It was early blood T cell clone dynamics, with interferon-beta, that reportedly best predicted response.

Sequenced here: peripheral blood, sampled from a patient treated with radiotherapy plus ipilimumab. The TCR originated in a human donor with non-small cell lung cancer that progressed on radiotherapy plus ipilimumab. The chain is built from TRBV7-3 and TRBJ2-1; possible D gene TRBD2, 6 bases. The CDR3 spells CASSSMERVRNEQFF. In DNA form, the CDR3 reads TGTGCCAGCAGCTCGATGGAGCGGGTCCGGAATGAGCAGTTCTTC.